The 19 T cell receptor beta chains given below trace back to one sample, sequenced in a study of tumor-infiltrating lymphocytes in primary liver carcinoma (dated by TCRdb to 2016 to 2017). Blood RNA was extracted from unsorted whole blood with TRIzol reagent; germline DNA came from the DNeasy Blood & Tissue kit. The listed sequencing device is Illumina HiSeq 2500. Using a constant-region primer and ProtoScript II reverse transcriptase, TCRbeta-specific cDNA was reverse-transcribed from approximately 500 ng total RNA. Construction of the TCRbeta libraries relied on three nested rounds of multiplex PCR, following a slightly modified ARM-PCR procedure. Multiplex TRBV1-TRBV30 forward primers and a Cbeta reverse primer were used in the first two PCR rounds, each of which was run for 10 cycles. Starting from the raw public reads, TCRdb applied fastp trimming at Q25, assembled clones with MiXCR and retained in-frame beta chains. Rows matching on CDR3 protein sequence are summarized as one entry with the most common DNA and genes. Recorded for this sample are fewer than 400,000 distinct CDR3 sequences; 58% of them occurred a single time. The ten largest clones take up approximately 15% of the sample.

What was sequenced was peripheral blood. The source is a woman between 25 and 40 years old with primary liver carcinoma and hepatitis B virus infection.

This clonotype appeared many times. The chain has TRBV4-1 and TRBJ2-3; 12 bases are a match to TRBD2. V shed 4 bases and J 2 bases; nucleotides not matched to a gene: 4. CDR1 and CDR2 (germline): MGHRA, YSYEKL. This CDR3 spans 16 amino acids. The CDR3 DNA reads TGCGCCAGCAGCCCCGGACTAGCGGGATTCACAGATACGCAGTATTTT. Translated, it gives CASSPGLAGFTDTQYF.

This clonotype appeared many times. This sequence joins TRBV11-2 and TRBJ2-1; possibly TRBD2 for D (6 bases). V dropped 1 base and J dropped 9 bases, with 13 bases sitting between them. This CDR3 spans 14 amino acids. Looked up from germline, CDR1 is SGHAT and CDR2 is FQNNGV. The CDR3 nucleotides read TGTGCCAGCAGCTTAGGTGGAGGGGTCTCTGAGCAGTTCTTC. The encoded protein is CASSLGGGVSEQFF.

The J gene is TRBJ2-2, the V gene TRBV10-2, with a possible D match to TRBD1 (6 bases). Trimming left V 3 bases short and J 4 bases short, with 15 bases between. CDR1 WSHSY and CDR2 SAAADI come from the germline V gene. The CDR3 sequence is 16 residues long. The CDR3 loop reads CASSDATGLGTGELFF. The CDR3 DNA follows: TGCGCCAGCAGTGATGCTACAGGGTTAGGCACCGGGGAGCTGTTTTTT.

This clonotype showed up just a few times. The chain uses TRBV4-1 and TRBJ1-3, with D possibly matching TRBD1 (5 bases). CDR3 length equals 15 residues. Per the germline V gene, CDR1 is MGHRA and CDR2 is YSYEKL. Trimming left V 1 base short and J 2 bases short, with 9 bases between. CDR3 residues: CASSQVGTAGNTIYF. The CDR3 coding sequence is TGCGCCAGCAGCCAAGTCGGGACCGCTGGAAACACCATATATTTT.

A word on this clonotype: The germline gene is not matched at one end of the junction; a read error may be the cause. The chain joins TRBV29-1 to TRBJ1-3; D remains unclear. Germline CDR1 and CDR2: SQVTM and ANQGSEA. This CDR3 is 13 amino acids long. In nucleotides, the CDR3 is TGCAGCTCGGCTCACAACCCTGGAAACATCATATATTTT. Encoded protein: CSSAHNPGNIIYF.

This rearrangement joins TRBV7-9 to TRBJ2-5; 11 bases are a match to TRBD2. With 5 bases clipped from V and 4 bases from J, the junction kept 6 bases outside the gene matches. Germline assignment: CDR1 SEHNR and CDR2 FQNEAQ (reference sequence). The CDR3 contains 15 residues. The CDR3 region has the DNA TGTGCCAGCAGCCCTCAAGGGACTAGCGGAGAGACCCAGTACTTC. It codes for CASSPQGTSGETQYF.

The chain joins TRBV29-1 to TRBJ2-3; D call uncertain. The V gene lost 5 bases and the J gene lost 2 bases, with 11 bases spanning the gap. The germline CDR1 and CDR2 sequences are SQVTM and ANQGSEA. CDR3 length: 13 residues. In nucleotides, the CDR3 is TGCAGCGTTAGTACCCGTCTCACAGATACGCAGTATTTT. Translating gives CSVSTRLTDTQYF.

This clonotype was seen ten or more times. This chain uses TRBV5-4 with TRBJ1-6, with 8 bases that match TRBD1. Losses at the gene ends were 4 bases for V and 3 bases for J; bases not matched to a gene: 3. The CDR3 has 15 residues. Germline V lookup: CDR1 SGHNT, CDR2 YYREEE (reference sequence). The CDR3 sequence: CASSPTGGYNSPLHF. In DNA, the CDR3 is TGTGCCAGCAGCCCAACAGGGGGCTATAATTCACCCCTCCACTTT. The whole variable domain, filled in from reference TRBV5-4 and TRBJ1-6, reads ETGVTQSPTHLIKTRGQQVTLRCSSQSGHNTVSWYQQALGQGPQFIFQYYREEENGRGNFPPRFSGLQFPNYSSELNVNALELDDSALYLCASSPTGGYNSPLHFGNGTRLTVT.

This clonotype was picked up a small number of times. The rearrangement uses TRBV6-1 and TRBJ2-2, with 8 bases identical to TRBD2. The CDR3 spans 15 residues. Per germline, CDR1 MNHNS and CDR2 SASEGT. V lost 0 bases, J lost 13 bases, and 10 bases stayed unmatched. This chain's CDR3 is CASSEAHGTRGPLFF. The CDR3 DNA is TGTGCCAGCAGTGAAGCTCACGGGACTAGAGGCCCGCTGTTTTTT.

Turning to this clonotype: With a much larger clone just one base away, this may be a read error. The chain recombines TRBV6-5 with TRBJ2-1; the D gene is possibly TRBD1 (6 bases). V shed 4 bases and J shed 6 bases, with 13 bases lying between them. Germline CDR1 MNHEY, CDR2 SVGAGI. This CDR3 has 14 amino acids. The CDR3 loop reads CASSSRTVGNEQFF. CDR3 in DNA: TGTGCCAGCAGTTCACGGACAGTGGGCAATGAGCAGTTCTTC.

This clonotype occurred a few times. At one boundary the junction diverges from the germline segment, which might be a read error. The chain carries TRBV6-1 and TRBJ2-7, with 10 bases identical to TRBD2. The V gene's germline CDR1 is MNHNS and CDR2 SASEGT. The CDR3 has 15 amino acids. CDR3 DNA sequence: TGTGCCTGCAGTGAAGTGGCTAGCGGGAGCTACGAGCAGTACTTC. Its translation: CACSEVASGSYEQYF.

This rearrangement joins TRBV7-9 to TRBJ2-7, with 8 bases fitting TRBD2. The germline CDR1 and CDR2 sequences are SEHNR and FQNEAQ (reference sequence). The CDR3 runs to 16 residues. V lost 5 bases, J lost 5 bases, and 14 bases stayed unmatched. CDR3 coding DNA: TGTGCCAGCAGCCCAAACCGATTAGCGGGAAGGGACGAGCAGTACTTC. As protein: CASSPNRLAGRDEQYF. The whole variable domain, filled in from reference TRBV7-9 and TRBJ2-7, reads DTGVSQNPRHKITKRGQNVTFRCDPISEHNRLYWYRQTLGQGPEFLTYFQNEAQLEKSRLLSDRFSAERPKGSFSTLEIQRTEQGDSAMYLCASSPNRLAGRDEQYFGPGTRLTVT.

Note on this clonotype: This may be a read error: a much more frequent sequence differs by one nucleotide. The CDR3 DNA follows: TGTGCCAGCCGTCCGGCGGTAGCGGGAGAGGGCACAGATACGCAGTATTTT. It translates to CASRPAVAGEGTDTQYF. The rearrangement joins TRBV6-5 to TRBJ2-3, with 9 nucleotides matching TRBD2. Germline CDR1 and CDR2: MNHEY and SVGAGI. J gave up 1 base and V 8 bases, and 13 bases lay outside the gene matches. This CDR3 is 17 amino acids long.

This clonotype was found a few times. V is TRBV13 and J is TRBJ2-7; 9 bases agree with TRBD1. Germline CDR1 PRHDT, CDR2 FYEKMQ (reference sequence). Trimming at V came to 2 bases and at J to 6 bases, leaving 8 bases not matched to a gene. This CDR3 comprises 15 residues. The CDR3 DNA reads as TGTGCCAGCAGCTTAACAGGGGGCGGGTTTCGCGAGCAGTACTTC. Residues: CASSLTGGGFREQYF.

This clonotype was counted a few times. The chain employs TRBV4-1 and TRBJ2-4; D unresolved. Between the trimmed V and J ends, which lost 3 bases and 0 bases, there was a span of 6 bases. CDR1 and CDR2 (germline): MGHRA, YSYEKL. The CDR3 has 14 residues. The CDR3 DNA sequence: TGCGCCAGCAGCCACGTAGGAGCCAAAAACATTCAGTACTTC. Amino acids: CASSHVGAKNIQYF.

Notes on this clonotype: Since a much larger clone is just one base distant, this may be a read error. In nucleotides, the CDR3 is TGCGCCAGCAGACAAGGGGTTAGCGGGATGTTACGTGAGCAGTTCTTC. This codes for CASRQGVSGMLREQFF. V usage is TRBV4-1 and J usage is TRBJ2-1; 8 bases agree with TRBD2. This CDR3 contains 16 residues. Looked up from germline, CDR1 is MGHRA and CDR2 is YSYEKL.

Remarks on this clonotype: This may arise from a read error, as a much more abundant clone is one base away. The V and J genes are TRBV11-2 and TRBJ1-4, with D unclear. V dropped 5 bases and J dropped 12 bases, with 22 bases sitting between them. Germline lookup yields CDR1 SGHAT and CDR2 FQNNGV. CDR3 length equals 15 residues. This CDR3 is CASSPNGPDSEELFF. The CDR3 DNA reads as TGTGCCAGCAGCCCAAACGGGCCAGACTCGGAAGAACTGTTTTTT.

Worth noting for this clonotype: Lacking the conserved final phenylalanine or tryptophan, this CDR3 likely reflects a read error. As DNA, the CDR3 is TGTGCCAGCAGCCCTCCGGGGATGAACACTGAAGCTTTCTCT. This gives the protein CASSPPGMNTEAFS. J is TRBJ1-1 and V is TRBV14; no clear D gene. This CDR3 region has 14 residues. The V gene lost 4 bases and the J gene lost 0 bases, with 9 bases spanning the gap. CDR1 and CDR2 from the germline V gene are SGHDN and FVKESK.

The genes are TRBV19 and TRBJ2-3, with D possibly being TRBD2 (6 bases). Per the germline V gene, CDR1 is LNHDA and CDR2 is SQIVND (reference sequence). This CDR3 has 15 residues. V was pared by 5 bases and J by 1 base, with 13 bases between. The CDR3 DNA sequence: TGTGCCAGTAGTGCCACTAGCTATGGCACAGATACGCAGTATTTT. This sequence encodes CASSATSYGTDTQYF.